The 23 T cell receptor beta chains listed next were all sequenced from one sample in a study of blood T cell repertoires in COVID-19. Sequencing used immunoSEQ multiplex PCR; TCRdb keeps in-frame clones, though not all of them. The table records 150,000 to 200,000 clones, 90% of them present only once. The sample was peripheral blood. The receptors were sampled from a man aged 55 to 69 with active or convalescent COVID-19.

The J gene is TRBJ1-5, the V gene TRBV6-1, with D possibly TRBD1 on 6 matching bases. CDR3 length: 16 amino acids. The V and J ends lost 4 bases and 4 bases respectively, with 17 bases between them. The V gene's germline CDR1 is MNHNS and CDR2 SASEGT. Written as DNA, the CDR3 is TGTGCCAGCAGTGCACTCCGGGACAAGAGTAATCAGCCCCAGCATTTT. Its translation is CASSALRDKSNQPQHF.

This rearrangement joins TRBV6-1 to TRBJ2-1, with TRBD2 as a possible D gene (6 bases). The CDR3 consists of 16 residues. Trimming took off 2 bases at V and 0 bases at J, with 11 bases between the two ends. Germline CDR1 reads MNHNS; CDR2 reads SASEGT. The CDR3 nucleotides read TGTGCCAGCAGTGAATTTGGGGGGAGCTCCTACAATGAGCAGTTCTTC. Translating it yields CASSEFGGSSYNEQFF.

Here the CDR3 DNA reads TGTGCCAGCAGCTGGGGCCCCGGCAGGTCCGCGGTCTTCACGATGAACACTGAAGCTTTCTTT. This encodes CASSWGPGRSAVFTMNTEAFF. This rearrangement joins TRBV28 to TRBJ1-1; D may be TRBD1 (5 bases). Trimming removed 6 bases at V and 0 bases at J, with 32 bases between. The CDR3 extends over 21 amino acids. Germline values: CDR1 MDHEN, CDR2 SYDVKM.

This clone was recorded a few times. This chain's CDR3 is CASSVGGLSGVYEQYF. DNA for the CDR3: TGTGCCAGCAGCGTAGGAGGGTTAAGCGGGGTCTACGAGCAGTACTTC. The chain uses TRBV9 and TRBJ2-7, with 7 bases fitting TRBD2. Per germline, CDR1 SGDLS and CDR2 YYNGEE. The length of the CDR3 is 16 residues. Unmatched junction bases numbered 9, after V lost 0 bases and J lost 3 bases.

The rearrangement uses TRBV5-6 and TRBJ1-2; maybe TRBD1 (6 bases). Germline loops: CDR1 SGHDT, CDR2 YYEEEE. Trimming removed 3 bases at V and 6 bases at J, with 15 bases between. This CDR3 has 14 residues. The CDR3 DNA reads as TGTGCCAGCAGCTGGGGCCAGGGGAGGGATGGCTACACCTTC. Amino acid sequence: CASSWGQGRDGYTF.

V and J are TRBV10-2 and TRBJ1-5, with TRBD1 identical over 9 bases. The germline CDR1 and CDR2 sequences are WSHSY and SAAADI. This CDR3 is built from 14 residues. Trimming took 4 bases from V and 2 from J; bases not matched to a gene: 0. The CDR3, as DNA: TGCGCCAGCAGTGGGACAGGGGGCAATCAGCCCCAGCATTTT. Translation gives CASSGTGGNQPQHF.

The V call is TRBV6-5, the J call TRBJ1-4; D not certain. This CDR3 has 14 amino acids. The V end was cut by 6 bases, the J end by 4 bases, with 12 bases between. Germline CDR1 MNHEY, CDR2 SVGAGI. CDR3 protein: CASSLGLINEKLFF. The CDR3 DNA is TGTGCCAGCAGCCTCGGACTGATTAATGAAAAACTGTTTTTT.

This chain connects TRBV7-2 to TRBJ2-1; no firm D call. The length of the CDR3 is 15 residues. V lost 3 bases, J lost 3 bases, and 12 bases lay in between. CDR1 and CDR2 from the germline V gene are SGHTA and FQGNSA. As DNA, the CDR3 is TGTGCCAGCAGCTTGCCCGATAGAAACTACAATGAGCAGTTCTTC. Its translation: CASSLPDRNYNEQFF.

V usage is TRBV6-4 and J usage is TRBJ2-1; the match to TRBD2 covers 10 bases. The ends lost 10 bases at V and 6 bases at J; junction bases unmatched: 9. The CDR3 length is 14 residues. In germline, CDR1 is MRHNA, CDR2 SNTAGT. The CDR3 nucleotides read TGTGCCACCCAGCGGGAGGGCCATCTCAATGAGCAGTTCTTC. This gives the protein CATQREGHLNEQFF.

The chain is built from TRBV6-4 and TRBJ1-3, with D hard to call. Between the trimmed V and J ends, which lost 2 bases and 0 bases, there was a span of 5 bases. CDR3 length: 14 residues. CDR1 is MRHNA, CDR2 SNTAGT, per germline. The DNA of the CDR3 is TGTGCCAGCAGTGACAGCCACTCTGGAAACACCATATATTTT. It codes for CASSDSHSGNTIYF.

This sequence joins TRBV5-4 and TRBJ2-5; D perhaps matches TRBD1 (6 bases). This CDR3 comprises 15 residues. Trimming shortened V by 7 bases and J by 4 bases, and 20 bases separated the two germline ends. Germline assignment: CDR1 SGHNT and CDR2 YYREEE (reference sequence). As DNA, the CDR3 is TGTGCCAGCGGGCGGCTTACAGGGTCCTCAGAGACCCAGTACTTC. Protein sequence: CASGRLTGSSETQYF.

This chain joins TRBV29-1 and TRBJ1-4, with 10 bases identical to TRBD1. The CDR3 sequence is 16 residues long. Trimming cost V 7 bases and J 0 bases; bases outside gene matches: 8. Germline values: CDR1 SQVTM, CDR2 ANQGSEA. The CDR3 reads CSAGQGLLTTNEKLFF. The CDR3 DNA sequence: TGCAGCGCGGGACAGGGGCTATTAACAACTAATGAAAAACTGTTTTTT.

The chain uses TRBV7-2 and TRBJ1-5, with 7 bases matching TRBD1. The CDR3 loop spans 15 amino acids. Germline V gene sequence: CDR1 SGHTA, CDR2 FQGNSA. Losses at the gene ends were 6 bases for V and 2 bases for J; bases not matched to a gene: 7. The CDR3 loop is CASSQQGFGNQPQHF. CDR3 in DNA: TGTGCCAGCAGTCAACAGGGGTTTGGCAATCAGCCCCAGCATTTT.

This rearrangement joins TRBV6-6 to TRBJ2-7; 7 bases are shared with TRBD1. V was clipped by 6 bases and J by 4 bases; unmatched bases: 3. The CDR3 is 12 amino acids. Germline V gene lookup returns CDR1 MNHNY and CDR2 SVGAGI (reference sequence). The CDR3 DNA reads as TGTGCCAGCAGCCAACAGGGGTACGAGCAGTACTTC. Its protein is CASSQQGYEQYF.

The CDR3 region is CASRPTGRGVEQETQYF. CDR3 DNA: TGCGCCAGCAGACCAACCGGTCGGGGGGTCGAGCAAGAGACCCAGTACTTC. The V call is TRBV10-2, the J call TRBJ2-5; the match to TRBD2 covers 7 bases. This CDR3 spans 17 amino acids. The ends lost 6 bases at V and 2 bases at J; junction bases unmatched: 15. Germline CDR1 WSHSY, CDR2 SAAADI.

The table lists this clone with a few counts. CDR3 in DNA: TGTGCCAGCACCCTAGGTGGGGCAGGAGGCTACACCTTC. Residues: CASTLGGAGGYTF. The chain has TRBV12-3 or TRBV12-4 and TRBJ1-2; maybe TRBD1 (5 bases). CDR3 length: 13 amino acids. Trimming pared 7 bases from V and 8 bases from J, leaving 17 bases between.

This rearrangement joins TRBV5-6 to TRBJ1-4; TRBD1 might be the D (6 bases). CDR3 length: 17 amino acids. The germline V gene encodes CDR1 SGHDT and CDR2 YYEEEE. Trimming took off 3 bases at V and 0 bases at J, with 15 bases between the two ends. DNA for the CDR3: TGTGCCAGCAGCTCAACCAGGGGTCGGACAACTAATGAAAAACTGTTTTTT. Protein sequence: CASSSTRGRTTNEKLFF.

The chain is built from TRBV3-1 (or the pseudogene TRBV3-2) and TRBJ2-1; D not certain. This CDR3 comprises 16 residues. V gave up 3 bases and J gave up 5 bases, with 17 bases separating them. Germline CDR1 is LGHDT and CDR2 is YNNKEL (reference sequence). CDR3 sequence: CASSHKVSSFHNEQFF. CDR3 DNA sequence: TGTGCCAGCAGCCACAAAGTGTCGAGTTTCCACAATGAGCAGTTCTTC.

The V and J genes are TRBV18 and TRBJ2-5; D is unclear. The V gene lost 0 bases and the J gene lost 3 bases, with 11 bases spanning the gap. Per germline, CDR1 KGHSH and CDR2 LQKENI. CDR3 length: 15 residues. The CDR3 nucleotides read TGTGCCAGCTCACCACCGGGTAAACGGGAAGAGACCCAGTACTTC. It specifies CASSPPGKREETQYF.

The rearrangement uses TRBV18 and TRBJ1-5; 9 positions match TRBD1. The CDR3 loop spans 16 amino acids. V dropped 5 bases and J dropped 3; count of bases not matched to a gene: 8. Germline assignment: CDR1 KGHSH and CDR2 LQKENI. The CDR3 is CASSWTGVSDNQPQHF. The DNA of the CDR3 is TGTGCCAGCTCATGGACAGGGGTGTCGGACAATCAGCCCCAGCATTTT. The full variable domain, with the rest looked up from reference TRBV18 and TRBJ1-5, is NAGVMQNPRHLVRRRGQEARLRCSPMKGHSHVYWYRQLPEEGLKFMVYLQKENIIDESGMPKERFSAEFPKEGPSILRIQQVVRGDSAAYFCASSWTGVSDNQPQHFGDGTRLSIL.

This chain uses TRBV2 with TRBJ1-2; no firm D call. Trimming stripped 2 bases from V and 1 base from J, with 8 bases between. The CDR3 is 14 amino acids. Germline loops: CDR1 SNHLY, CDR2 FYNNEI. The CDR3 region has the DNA TGTGCCAGCAGTGAATGGGAGATTAACTATGGCTACACCTTC. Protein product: CASSEWEINYGYTF.

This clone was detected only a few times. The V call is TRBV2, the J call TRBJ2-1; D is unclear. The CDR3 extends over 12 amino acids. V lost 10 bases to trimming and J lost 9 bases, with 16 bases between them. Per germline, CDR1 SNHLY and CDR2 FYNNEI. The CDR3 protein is CATQYTSVEQFF. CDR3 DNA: TGTGCCACGCAATATACTTCCGTTGAGCAGTTCTTC.

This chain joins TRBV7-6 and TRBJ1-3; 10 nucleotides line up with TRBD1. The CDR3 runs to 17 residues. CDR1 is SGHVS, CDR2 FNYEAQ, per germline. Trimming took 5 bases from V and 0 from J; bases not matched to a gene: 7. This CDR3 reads CASSPGQGGFSGNTIYF. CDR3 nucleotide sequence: TGTGCCAGCAGCCCCGGACAGGGGGGATTCTCTGGAAACACCATATATTTT.